This TCR beta chain emerged from a study of OX40 agonist ivuxolimab in advanced cancers. About the study: An agonistic human IgG2 monoclonal antibody against OX40 (CD134) was given.

This clone has just a few counts. Data came from immunoSEQ multiplex PCR; TCRdb stores just in-frame clones and leaves some out. The sample lists about 13,000 clones; roughly 80% were seen once. V lost 3 bases, J lost 4 bases, and 10 bases lay in between. CDR3 length: 13 amino acids. Germline CDR1 and CDR2: SGDLS and YYNGEE. Source: CD4+ or CD8+ T cells sorted from blood, taken in a trial of the OX40 agonist ivuxolimab. V is TRBV9 and J is TRBJ1-2, with a weak D call TRBD1 (5 bases). This receptor was obtained from an adult with an advanced solid tumor such as melanoma, head and neck, liver or kidney cancer. The CDR3 reads CASSDMGVYGYTF. DNA of the CDR3: TGTGCCAGCAGCGACATGGGGGTCTATGGCTACACCTTC.